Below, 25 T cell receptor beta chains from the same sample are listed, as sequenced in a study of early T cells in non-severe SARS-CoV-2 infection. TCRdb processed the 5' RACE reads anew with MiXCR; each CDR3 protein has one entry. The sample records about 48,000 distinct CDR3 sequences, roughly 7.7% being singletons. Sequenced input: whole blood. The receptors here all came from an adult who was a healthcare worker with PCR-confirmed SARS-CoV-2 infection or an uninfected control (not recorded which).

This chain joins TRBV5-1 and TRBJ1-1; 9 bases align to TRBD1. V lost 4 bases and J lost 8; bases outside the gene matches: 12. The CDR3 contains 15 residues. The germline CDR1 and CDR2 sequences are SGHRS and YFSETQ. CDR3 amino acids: CASSILPGQGEEAFF. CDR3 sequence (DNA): TGCGCCAGCAGCATACTACCGGGACAGGGAGAAGAAGCTTTCTTT.

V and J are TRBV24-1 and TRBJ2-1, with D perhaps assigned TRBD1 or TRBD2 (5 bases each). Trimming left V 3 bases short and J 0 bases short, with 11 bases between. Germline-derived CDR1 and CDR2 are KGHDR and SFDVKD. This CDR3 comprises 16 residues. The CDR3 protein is CATSDPGTLSYNEQFF. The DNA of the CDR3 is TGTGCCACCAGTGATCCCGGGACCCTCTCCTACAATGAGCAGTTCTTC.

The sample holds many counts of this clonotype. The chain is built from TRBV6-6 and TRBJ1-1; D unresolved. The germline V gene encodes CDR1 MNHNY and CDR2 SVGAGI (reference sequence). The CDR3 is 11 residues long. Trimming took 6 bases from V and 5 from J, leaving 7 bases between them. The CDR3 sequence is CASRGETEAFF. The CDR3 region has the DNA TGTGCCAGCAGGGGCGAGACTGAAGCTTTCTTT.

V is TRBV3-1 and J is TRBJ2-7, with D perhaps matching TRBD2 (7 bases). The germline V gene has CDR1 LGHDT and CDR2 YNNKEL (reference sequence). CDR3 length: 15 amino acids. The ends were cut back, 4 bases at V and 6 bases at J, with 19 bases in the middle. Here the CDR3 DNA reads TGTGCCAGCAGCCCCAGCTGGGGGGGGGCCTTCGAGCAGTACTTC. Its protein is CASSPSWGGAFEQYF.

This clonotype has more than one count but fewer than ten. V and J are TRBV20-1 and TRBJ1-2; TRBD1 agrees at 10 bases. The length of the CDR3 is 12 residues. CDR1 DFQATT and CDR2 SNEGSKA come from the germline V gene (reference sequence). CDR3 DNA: TGCAGGATCGGACAGGGGGTCTATGGCTACACCTTC. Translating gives CRIGQGVYGYTF.

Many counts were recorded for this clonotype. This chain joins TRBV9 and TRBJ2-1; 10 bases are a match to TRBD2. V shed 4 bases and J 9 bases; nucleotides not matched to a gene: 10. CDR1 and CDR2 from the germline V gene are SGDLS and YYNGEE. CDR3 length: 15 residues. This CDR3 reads CASSQTSGVKGEQFF. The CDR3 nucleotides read TGTGCCAGCAGCCAAACTAGCGGGGTCAAGGGTGAGCAGTTCTTC.

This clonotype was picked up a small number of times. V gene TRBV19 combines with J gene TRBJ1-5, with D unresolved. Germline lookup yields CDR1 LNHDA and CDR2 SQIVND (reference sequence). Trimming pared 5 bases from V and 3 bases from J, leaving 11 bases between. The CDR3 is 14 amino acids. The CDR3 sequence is CASSPRLHNQPQHF. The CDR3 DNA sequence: TGTGCCAGTAGTCCCCGACTCCACAATCAGCCCCAGCATTTT.

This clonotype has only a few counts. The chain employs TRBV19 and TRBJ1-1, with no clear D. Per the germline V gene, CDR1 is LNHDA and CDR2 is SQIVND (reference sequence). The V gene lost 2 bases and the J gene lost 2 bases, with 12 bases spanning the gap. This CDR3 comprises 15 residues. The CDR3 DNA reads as TGTGCCAGTAGTATATCCCTCGCCGGAAACACTGAAGCTTTCTTT. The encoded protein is CASSISLAGNTEAFF.

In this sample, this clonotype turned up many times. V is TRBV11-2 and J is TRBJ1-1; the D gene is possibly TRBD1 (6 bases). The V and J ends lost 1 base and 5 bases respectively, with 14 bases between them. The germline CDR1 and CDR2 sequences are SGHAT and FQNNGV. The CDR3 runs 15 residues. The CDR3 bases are TGTGCCAGCAGCTTAGGGCAGGGGATGGGTACTGAAGCTTTCTTT. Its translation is CASSLGQGMGTEAFF.

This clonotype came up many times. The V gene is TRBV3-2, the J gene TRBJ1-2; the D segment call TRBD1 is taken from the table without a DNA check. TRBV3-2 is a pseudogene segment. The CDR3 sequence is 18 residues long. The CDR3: CASSQERGTGTSNYGYTF. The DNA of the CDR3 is TGTGCCAGCAGCCAAGAAAGGGGGACAGGGACCTCTAACTATGGCTACACCTTC.

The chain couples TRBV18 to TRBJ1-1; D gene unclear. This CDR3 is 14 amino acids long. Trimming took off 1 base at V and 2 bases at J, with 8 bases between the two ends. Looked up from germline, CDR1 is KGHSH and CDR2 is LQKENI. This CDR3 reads CASSPLDLNTEAFF. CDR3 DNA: TGTGCCAGCTCACCACTAGACCTAAACACTGAAGCTTTCTTT.

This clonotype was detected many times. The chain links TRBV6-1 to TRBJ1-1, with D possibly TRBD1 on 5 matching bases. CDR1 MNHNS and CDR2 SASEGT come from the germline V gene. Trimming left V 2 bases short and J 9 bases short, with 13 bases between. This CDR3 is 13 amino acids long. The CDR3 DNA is TGTGCCAGCAGTGAAAGACAGCCGCCACAAGCTTTCTTT. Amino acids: CASSERQPPQAFF.

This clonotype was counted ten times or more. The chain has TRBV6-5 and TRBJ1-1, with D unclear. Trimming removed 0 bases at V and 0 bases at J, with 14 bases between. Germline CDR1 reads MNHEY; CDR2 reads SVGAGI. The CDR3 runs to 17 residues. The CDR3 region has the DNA TGTGCCAGCAGTTACTCCCTGGGTTCGCTAATGAACACTGAAGCTTTCTTT. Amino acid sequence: CASSYSLGSLMNTEAFF.

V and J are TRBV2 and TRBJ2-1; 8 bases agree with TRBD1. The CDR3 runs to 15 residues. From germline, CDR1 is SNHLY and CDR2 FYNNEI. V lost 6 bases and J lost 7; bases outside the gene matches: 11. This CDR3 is CASSSGQGSWNEQFF. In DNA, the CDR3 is TGTGCCAGCAGCTCCGGACAGGGCTCTTGGAATGAGCAGTTCTTC.

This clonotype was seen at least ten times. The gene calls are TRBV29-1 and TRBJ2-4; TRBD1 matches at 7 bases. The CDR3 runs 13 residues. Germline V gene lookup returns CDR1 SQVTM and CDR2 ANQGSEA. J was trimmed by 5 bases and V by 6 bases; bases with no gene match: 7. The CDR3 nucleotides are TGCAGCGTGAAAGGGGGCGGTGAAAACATTCAGTACTTC. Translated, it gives CSVKGGGENIQYF.

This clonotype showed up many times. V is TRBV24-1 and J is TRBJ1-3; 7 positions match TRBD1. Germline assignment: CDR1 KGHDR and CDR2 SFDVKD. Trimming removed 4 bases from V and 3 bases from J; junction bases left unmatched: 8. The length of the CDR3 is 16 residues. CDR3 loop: CATSDPTGYSGNTIYF. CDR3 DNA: TGTGCCACCAGTGACCCGACAGGGTATAGTGGAAACACCATATATTTT.

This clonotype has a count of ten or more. The CDR3 DNA is TGTGCCAGCAGCTTGAGCAGGGGCTATTCACCCCTCCACTTT. Protein sequence: CASSLSRGYSPLHF. The chain uses TRBV7-9 and TRBJ1-6, with D perhaps TRBD1 (6 bases). V was shortened by 3 bases and J by 8 bases, with 11 bases between the two germline ends. CDR1 is SEHNR and CDR2 is FQNEAQ in the germline V gene (reference sequence). The CDR3 totals 14 residues.

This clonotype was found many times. For the CDR3, the DNA is TGCAGCGTTAAACAGTTTTCTAGCACAGATACGCAGTATTTT. The encoded protein is CSVKQFSSTDTQYF. The rearrangement uses TRBV29-1 and TRBJ2-3; D is uncertain. This CDR3 spans 14 amino acids. V was shortened by 5 bases and J by 0 bases, with 12 bases between the two germline ends. Germline V gives CDR1 SQVTM, CDR2 ANQGSEA.

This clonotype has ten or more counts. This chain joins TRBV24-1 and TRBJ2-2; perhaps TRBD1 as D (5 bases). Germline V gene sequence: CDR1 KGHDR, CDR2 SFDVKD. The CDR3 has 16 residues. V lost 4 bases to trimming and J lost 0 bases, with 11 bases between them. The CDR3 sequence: CATSDPGFPNTGELFF. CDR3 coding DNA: TGTGCCACCAGTGACCCAGGGTTTCCGAACACCGGGGAGCTGTTTTTT.

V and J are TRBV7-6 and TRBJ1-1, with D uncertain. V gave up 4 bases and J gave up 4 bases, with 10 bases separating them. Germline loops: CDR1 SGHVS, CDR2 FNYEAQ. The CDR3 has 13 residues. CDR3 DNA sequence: TGTGCCAGCAGCTATGGGGAGGGCACTGAAGCTTTCTTT. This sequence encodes CASSYGEGTEAFF.

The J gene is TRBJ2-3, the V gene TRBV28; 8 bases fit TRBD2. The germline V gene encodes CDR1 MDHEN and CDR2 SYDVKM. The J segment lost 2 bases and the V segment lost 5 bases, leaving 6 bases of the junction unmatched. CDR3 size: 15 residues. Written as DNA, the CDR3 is TGTGCCAGCAGTCCCAGCGGGGGCTACACAGATACGCAGTATTTT. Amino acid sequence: CASSPSGGYTDTQYF.

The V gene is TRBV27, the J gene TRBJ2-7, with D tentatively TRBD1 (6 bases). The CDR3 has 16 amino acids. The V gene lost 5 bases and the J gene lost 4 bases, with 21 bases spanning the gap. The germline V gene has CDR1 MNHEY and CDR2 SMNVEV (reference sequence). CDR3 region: CASSPDIGQGLYEQYF. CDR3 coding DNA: TGTGCCAGCAGTCCTGACATAGGCCAGGGGCTTTACGAGCAGTACTTC.

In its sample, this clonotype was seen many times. CDR3 nucleotide sequence: TGTGCCAGCAGAACCTACTATCGGGGTACTGAAGCTTTCTTT. As protein: CASRTYYRGTEAFF. This rearrangement joins TRBV6-2 or TRBV6-3 to TRBJ1-1, with D unresolved. The CDR3 is made up of 14 amino acids. The ends were cut back, 6 bases at V and 5 bases at J, with 16 bases in the middle. CDR1 is MNHEY and CDR2 is SVGEGT in the germline V gene.

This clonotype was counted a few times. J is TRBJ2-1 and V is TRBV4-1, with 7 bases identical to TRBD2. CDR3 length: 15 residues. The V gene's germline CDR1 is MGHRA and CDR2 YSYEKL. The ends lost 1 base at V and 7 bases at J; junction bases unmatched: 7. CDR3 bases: TGCGCCAGCAGCCAAGGTGATCCGGGAGGAAATGAGCAGTTCTTC. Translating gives CASSQGDPGGNEQFF.

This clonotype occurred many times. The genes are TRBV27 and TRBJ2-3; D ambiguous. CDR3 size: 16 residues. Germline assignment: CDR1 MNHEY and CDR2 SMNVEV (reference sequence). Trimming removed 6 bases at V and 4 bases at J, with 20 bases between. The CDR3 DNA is TGTGCCAGCAGCCCTGTCTTCCCCCCTCTCGCAGATACGCAGTATTTT. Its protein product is CASSPVFPPLADTQYF.